What follows are 11 T cell receptor beta chains derived from one specimen sequenced in a study of beta chain features in type 1 diabetes. Reverse transcribing all isolated RNA meant expressed TCRB transcripts were sequenced. This table comes from immunoSEQ multiplex PCR, and its TCRdb copy is limited to in-frame clones, with some not included. The data contain 970,000 or so clones, 15% to 20% of them singletons. Material: naive CD4+ T cells from blood. The receptors were gathered from a woman younger than 35 in good health.

This clone was counted a few times. V gene TRBV7-9 combines with J gene TRBJ2-7; D perhaps matches TRBD1 (5 bases). Trimming left V 5 bases short and J 7 bases short, with 18 bases between. CDR3 size: 14 residues. Germline lookup yields CDR1 SEHNR and CDR2 FQNEAQ (reference sequence). This CDR3 reads CASSRGANKGEQYF. The DNA of the CDR3 is TGTGCCAGCAGCCGTGGGGCTAACAAGGGAGAGCAGTACTTC.

The chain links TRBV5-4 to TRBJ2-5; D is undetermined. This CDR3 has 16 residues. Germline assignment: CDR1 SGHNT and CDR2 YYREEE (reference sequence). The ends were cut back, 5 bases at V and 5 bases at J, with 22 bases in the middle. This CDR3 is CASSFNLGPVGETQYF. CDR3 coding DNA: TGTGCCAGCAGTTTTAACCTCGGTCCGGTTGGGGAGACCCAGTACTTC.

This clone was seen a few times. The V gene is TRBV2, the J gene TRBJ2-3; maybe TRBD2 (6 bases). The germline V gene encodes CDR1 SNHLY and CDR2 FYNNEI. The CDR3 runs 13 residues. V shed 6 bases and J shed 1 base, with 8 bases lying between them. Here the CDR3 reads CASSGEGTDTQYF. As DNA, the CDR3 is TGTGCCAGCAGCGGGGAGGGCACAGATACGCAGTATTTT.

CDR3 nucleotide sequence: TGTGCCAGCAGCTTAGATTCCGGGGCGCGTACCGGGGAGCTGTTTTTT. It specifies CASSLDSGARTGELFF. V is TRBV11-2 and J is TRBJ2-2; perhaps D is TRBD1 or TRBD2 (5 bases each). Germline-derived CDR1 and CDR2 are SGHAT and FQNNGV. There are 16 residues in the CDR3. Trimming removed 0 bases from V and 5 bases from J, with 13 bases in between.

This clone was counted between two and nine times. This chain connects TRBV7-9 to TRBJ2-3; TRBD2 matches at 9 bases. Germline lookup yields CDR1 SEHNR and CDR2 FQNEAQ (reference sequence). After removal of 5 bases from V and 6 bases from J, the junction contained 9 bases not matched to a gene. The CDR3 extends over 15 amino acids. The CDR3 coding sequence is TGTGCCAGCAGCGATAGCGGGAGTTCTTCCGATACGCAGTATTTT. The encoded protein is CASSDSGSSSDTQYF.

The chain carries TRBV15 and TRBJ2-1; 15 nucleotides match TRBD2. V lost 6 bases, J lost 8 bases, and 11 bases stayed unmatched. CDR1 LNHNV and CDR2 YYDKDF come from the germline V gene (reference sequence). The CDR3 extends over 17 amino acids. The CDR3 DNA sequence: TGTGCCACCAGTCCCCGGACTAGCGGGAGGGCCATATATGAGCAGTTCTTC. Translation: CATSPRTSGRAIYEQFF.

Comments on this clone: Other DNA sequences of this sample code for an identical CDR3. The chain combines TRBV5-5 with TRBJ2-1, with D hard to call. Germline CDR1 SGHKS, CDR2 YYEKEE (reference sequence). The CDR3 is made up of 13 amino acids. Trimming cost V 2 bases and J 0 bases, with 3 bases left between them. The CDR3 here is CASSLGSYNEQFF. CDR3 in DNA: TGTGCCAGCAGCTTAGGCTCCTACAATGAGCAGTTCTTC.

V and J are TRBV15 and TRBJ2-5; 7 bases line up with TRBD1. The CDR3 runs to 17 residues. V gave up 4 bases and J gave up 1 base; unmatched junction bases: 12. CDR1 LNHNV and CDR2 YYDKDF come from the germline V gene (reference sequence). The CDR3 sequence is CATSMRWTGSIQETQYF. The CDR3 DNA is TGTGCCACCAGCATGCGCTGGACAGGTTCTATCCAAGAGACCCAGTACTTC.

Worth noting for this clone: Other nucleotide sequences from this sample produce the same CDR3. The chain uses TRBV9 and TRBJ2-2, with TRBD2 identical over 7 bases. Per the germline V gene, CDR1 is SGDLS and CDR2 is YYNGEE. This CDR3 has 15 amino acids. The V segment lost 3 bases and the J segment 4 bases; nucleotides outside the gene matches: 6. The CDR3 reads CASSASGRGTGELFF. The CDR3 nucleotides read TGTGCCAGCAGCGCTAGCGGCCGTGGCACCGGGGAGCTGTTTTTT.

This clone was counted a few times. The chain employs TRBV28 and TRBJ1-1; a weak D match, TRBD1 (5 bases). Germline V gives CDR1 MDHEN, CDR2 SYDVKM. The V end was cut by 5 bases, the J end by 1 base, with 17 bases between. The CDR3 consists of 16 residues. This CDR3 is CASSPPLGHGNTEAFF. CDR3 coding DNA: TGTGCCAGCAGTCCTCCGTTGGGGCACGGGAACACTGAAGCTTTCTTT.

This clone was found a few times. This chain connects TRBV2 to TRBJ2-1; no clear D gene. This CDR3 is built from 13 residues. Germline V gene lookup returns CDR1 SNHLY and CDR2 FYNNEI. V was cut by 2 bases and J by 13 bases, with 15 bases left in between. CDR3 in amino acids: CASSETDRAVQFF. The DNA of the CDR3 is TGTGCCAGCAGTGAAACGGATCGGGCTGTACAGTTCTTC.